Presented here are 8 T cell receptor beta chains from one specimen sequenced in a study of blood T cell repertoires in COVID-19. TCRdb keeps only in-frame clones here, not all; method: immunoSEQ multiplex PCR. The sample lists a few hundred thousand clones, about 86% occurring once. Sequences were obtained from peripheral blood. The receptors derive from a man at least 80 years old with acute or convalescent COVID-19.

Comments on this clone: This specimen includes other DNA sequences encoding the same CDR3. The chain links TRBV7-9 to TRBJ2-5; 8 nucleotides line up with TRBD2. The CDR3 length is 14 residues. Germline loops: CDR1 SEHNR, CDR2 FQNEAQ (reference sequence). V dropped 1 base and J dropped 4; count of bases not matched to a gene: 2. The CDR3 sequence is CASSLVAGGETQYF. DNA of the CDR3: TGTGCCAGCAGCTTAGTGGCGGGGGGAGAGACCCAGTACTTC.

This clone was counted a few times. This chain connects TRBV4-2 to TRBJ1-4, with 7 nucleotides matching TRBD1. Germline-derived CDR1 and CDR2 are LGHNA and YNFKEQ. The trim removed 1 base at V and 8 bases at J, leaving 13 bases unmatched. CDR3 length: 17 amino acids. The CDR3 region is CASSQGGTALFTEKLFF. The CDR3 DNA sequence: TGTGCCAGCAGCCAAGGAGGGACAGCGTTGTTTACAGAAAAACTGTTTTTT.

The rearrangement uses TRBV5-1 and TRBJ2-5; 13 bases match TRBD2. Unmatched junction bases numbered 11, after V lost 4 bases and J lost 5 bases. Germline CDR1 and CDR2: SGHRS and YFSETQ. This CDR3 has 17 residues. CDR3 protein: CASSPQPGTSGAETQYF. CDR3 coding DNA: TGCGCCAGCAGCCCTCAACCCGGGACTAGCGGGGCGGAGACCCAGTACTTC.

The V gene is TRBV28, the J gene TRBJ1-2, with 9 bases aligning to TRBD1. Germline-derived CDR1 and CDR2 are MDHEN and SYDVKM. After removal of 8 bases from V and 6 bases from J, the junction contained 7 bases not matched to a gene. The CDR3 extends over 13 amino acids. CDR3 region: CASRYRGRDGYTF. The DNA for the CDR3 is TGTGCCAGCCGATACAGGGGGCGCGATGGCTACACCTTC.

The chain is built from TRBV4-3 and TRBJ1-4, with 7 bases aligning to TRBD1. CDR1 is LGHNA, CDR2 YSLEER, per germline. V lost 6 bases to trimming and J lost 5 bases; unmatched junction nucleotides: 9. This CDR3 contains 15 residues. DNA of the CDR3: TGCGCCAGCAGGGAAGTTACAGGGGACAATGAAAAACTGTTTTTT. As protein: CASREVTGDNEKLFF.

V usage is TRBV7-3 and J usage is TRBJ2-2, with D possibly being TRBD1 (6 bases). V lost 5 bases and J lost 0, with 16 bases in between. This CDR3 region has 17 residues. Germline lookup yields CDR1 SGHTA and CDR2 FQGTGA. The CDR3 spells CASSPRGGRSNTGELFF. DNA of the CDR3: TGTGCCAGCAGCCCTCGAGGGGGACGGTCGAACACCGGGGAGCTGTTTTTT.

This clone was seen only a few times. The V call is TRBV13, the J call TRBJ2-5, with D maybe TRBD1 (6 bases). Germline assignment: CDR1 PRHDT and CDR2 FYEKMQ (reference sequence). This CDR3 comprises 15 residues. Trimming removed 1 base from V and 2 bases from J, with 11 bases in between. CDR3 DNA sequence: TGTGCCAGCAGCTTAGACAGGGCGGTTCAAGAGACCCAGTACTTC. This encodes CASSLDRAVQETQYF.

The chain couples TRBV9 to TRBJ2-4; 8 bases match TRBD1. Germline V gene sequence: CDR1 SGDLS, CDR2 YYNGEE. CDR3 size: 15 residues. With V trimmed by 3 bases and J by 7 bases, 9 bases remained unmatched. CDR3 DNA: TGTGCCAGCAGCGCCGGACAGGGTGGGGCCAACATTCAGTACTTC. It specifies CASSAGQGGANIQYF. The full variable domain, completed using reference TRBV9 and TRBJ2-4, is DSGVTQTPKHLITATGQRVTLRCSPRSGDLSVYWYQQSLDQGLQFLIQYYNGEERAKGNILERFSAQQFPDLHSELNLSSLELGDSALYFCASSAGQGGANIQYFGAGTRLSVL.